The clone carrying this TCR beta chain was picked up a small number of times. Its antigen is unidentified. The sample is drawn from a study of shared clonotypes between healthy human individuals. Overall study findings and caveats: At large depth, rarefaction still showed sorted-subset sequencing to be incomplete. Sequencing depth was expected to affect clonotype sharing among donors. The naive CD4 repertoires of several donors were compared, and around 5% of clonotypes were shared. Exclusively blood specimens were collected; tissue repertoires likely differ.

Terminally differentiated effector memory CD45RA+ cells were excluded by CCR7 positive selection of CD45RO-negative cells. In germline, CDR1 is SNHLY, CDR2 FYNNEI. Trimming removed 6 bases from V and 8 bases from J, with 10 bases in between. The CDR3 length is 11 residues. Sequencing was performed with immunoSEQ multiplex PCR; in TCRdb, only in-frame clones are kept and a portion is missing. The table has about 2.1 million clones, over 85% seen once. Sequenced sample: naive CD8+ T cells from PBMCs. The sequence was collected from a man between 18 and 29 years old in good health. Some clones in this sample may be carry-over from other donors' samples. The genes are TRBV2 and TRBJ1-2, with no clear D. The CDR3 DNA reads TGTGCCAGCAGCGATCCTCTGGGCTACACCTTC. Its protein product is CASSDPLGYTF.